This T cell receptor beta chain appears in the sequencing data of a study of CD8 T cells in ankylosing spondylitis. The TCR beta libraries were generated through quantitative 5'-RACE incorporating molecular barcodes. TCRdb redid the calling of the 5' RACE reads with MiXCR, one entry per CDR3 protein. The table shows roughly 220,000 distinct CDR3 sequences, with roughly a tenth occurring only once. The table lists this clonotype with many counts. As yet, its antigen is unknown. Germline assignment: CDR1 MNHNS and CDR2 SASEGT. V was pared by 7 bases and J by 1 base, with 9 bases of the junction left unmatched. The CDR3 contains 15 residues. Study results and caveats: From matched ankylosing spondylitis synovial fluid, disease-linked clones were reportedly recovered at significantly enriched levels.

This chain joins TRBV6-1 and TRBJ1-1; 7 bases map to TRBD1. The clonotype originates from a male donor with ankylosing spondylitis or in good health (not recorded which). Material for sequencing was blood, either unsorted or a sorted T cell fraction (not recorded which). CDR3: CASIQKGQQNTEAFF. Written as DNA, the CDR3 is TGTGCCAGCATCCAAAAGGGACAGCAGAACACTGAAGCTTTCTTT.